The 6 T cell receptor beta chains below all came from one sample that was sequenced in a study of shared clonotypes between healthy human individuals. Here immunoSEQ multiplex PCR was the method, and the copy in TCRdb shows in-frame clones only, minus some. Here the sample spans around 2.1 million clones, nearly 97% being singletons. Material: naive CD4+ T cells sorted from blood. Described subset: CD45RA+ positively selected. The receptors were sampled from a young man in good health.

The chain is built from TRBV25-1 and TRBJ2-2, with a tentative D call TRBD1 (6 bases). V gave up 6 bases and J gave up 1 base, with 9 bases separating them. The CDR3 has 14 amino acids. Germline CDR1 is MGHDK and CDR2 is SYGVNS. CDR3 nucleotide sequence: TGTGCCAGCAGAGCGGACAGGAACACCGGGGAGCTGTTTTTT. The encoded protein is CASRADRNTGELFF.

In this sample, this clone turned up once. CDR3 DNA: TGTGCCAGCAGCTTACCCCTAGCGGGGCTGAGAGAGCAGTACTTC. It is translated as CASSLPLAGLREQYF. This chain links TRBV7-9 with TRBJ2-7; TRBD2 matches at 9 bases. The CDR3 is 15 amino acids. With V trimmed by 2 bases and J by 7 bases, 9 bases remained unmatched. The germline V gene has CDR1 SEHNR and CDR2 FQNEAQ (reference sequence).

The V gene is TRBV10-3, the J gene TRBJ1-3, with a weak D call TRBD1 (6 bases). CDR1 is ENHRY and CDR2 is SYGVKD in the germline V gene. The CDR3 sequence is 16 residues long. V was clipped by 5 bases and J by 2 bases, with 16 bases between them. Here the CDR3 reads CAISPQAAGAGNTIYF. The CDR3 DNA follows: TGTGCCATCAGTCCTCAGGCGGCAGGGGCTGGAAACACCATATATTTT.

The rearrangement links TRBV11-2 to TRBJ1-4; D is perhaps TRBD1 (6 bases). In germline, CDR1 is SGHAT, CDR2 FQNNGV. This CDR3 region has 15 residues. V lost 5 bases and J lost 5, with 15 bases in between. Here the CDR3 DNA reads TGTGCCAGCAGCCAACCCGACAGGATCAATGAAAAACTGTTTTTT. Translation: CASSQPDRINEKLFF.

This clone was seen just once. V usage is TRBV4-1 and J usage is TRBJ1-2; the match to TRBD1 covers 7 bases. V lost 4 bases and J lost 3; bases outside the gene matches: 8. From germline, CDR1 is MGHRA and CDR2 YSYEKL. The CDR3 is 15 residues long. Here the CDR3 reads CASSLSRGGDYGYTF. CDR3 nucleotide sequence: TGCGCCAGCAGCCTTTCCAGGGGGGGCGACTATGGCTACACCTTC.

The chain couples TRBV28 to TRBJ1-1; D is undetermined. The CDR3 extends over 12 amino acids. Trimming pared 10 bases from V and 5 bases from J, leaving 14 bases between. From germline, CDR1 is MDHEN and CDR2 SYDVKM. In DNA form, the CDR3 reads TGTGCCACCTATAAGCCCCCGACTGAAGCTTTCTTT. It is translated as CATYKPPTEAFF.